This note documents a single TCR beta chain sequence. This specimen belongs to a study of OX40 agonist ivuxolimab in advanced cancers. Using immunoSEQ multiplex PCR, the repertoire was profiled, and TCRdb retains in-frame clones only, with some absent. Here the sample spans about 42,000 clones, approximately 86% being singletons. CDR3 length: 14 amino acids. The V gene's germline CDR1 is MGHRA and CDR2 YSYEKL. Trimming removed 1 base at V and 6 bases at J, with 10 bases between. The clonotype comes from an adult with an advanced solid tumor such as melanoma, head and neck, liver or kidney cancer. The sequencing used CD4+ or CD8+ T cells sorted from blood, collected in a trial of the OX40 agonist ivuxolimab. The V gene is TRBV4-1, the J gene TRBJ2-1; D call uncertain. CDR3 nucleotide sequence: TGCGCCAGCAGCCAAGCGGGCTATTCCAATGAGCAGTTCTTC. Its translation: CASSQAGYSNEQFF.